This T cell receptor beta chain was profiled in a study of blood T cells in healthy people across ages (dated by TCRdb to 2013 to 2016). Concerning the study at large: In model experiments, roughly one uniquely barcoded TCR beta cDNA molecule per two T cells was captured by template switching. To track age-related changes in TCR beta repertoire diversity, the study relied on deep sequencing normalized with unique cDNA molecular identifiers. Using the same blood draw, the study looked at two additional independent replicas of 1 million unique cDNA reads for two donors, one aged 18 to 30 and the other aged 80 or older. To avoid experimental bias, donors of different ages were randomly spread across the sequencing lanes. Four age groups were formed from the donors: young (average about 17 years), middle-aged (approximately 40), aged (over 55) and long-lived (more than 75). Points the paper makes about the study in general: The percentage of naive T cells measured by flow cytometry correlated strongly with observed TCR beta diversity. Because the CMV infection status of the donors was unknown, age-related changes in expanded clonotypes may potentially have been confounded. Observed TCR beta diversity per million T cells fell roughly linearly with age, and a significant reduction was already apparent by age roughly 41. Because profiling used bulk unsorted PBMCs, naive and antigen-experienced compartments could not be compared conclusively. Compared with the aged group, the long-lived group had more naive CD4+ T cells, fewer expanded clones and increased TCR diversity, suggesting age selection. Estimates of total diversity based on one million sequenced T cells were considered lower bounds and underestimates.

Comments on this clonotype: Its specific antigen is unknown. No quality values exist for individual bases; no much larger clone is one base distant.

The germline V gene (reference sequence) provides CDR1 LNHDA and CDR2 SQIVND. There are 13 amino acids in the CDR3, from cysteine to phenylalanine inclusive. Here the CDR3 DNA is all that survives: 39 bases in frame from base 1. V loses 5 bases of germline sequence and J loses 5 bases, and the interval between the two ends is 10 bases. Libraries were built with 5' RACE. TCRdb names Illumina HiSeq 2500 as the instrument used. A second PCR of roughly 7 to 11 cycles was performed with a sample-barcoded 5' primer and a J-beta primer mix. A unique molecular identifier was introduced onto each TCR beta cDNA molecule by a template-switch 5' adaptor carrying 12 random nucleotides. Each sample yielded at least 3 million CDR3-containing paired-end reads. First-strand cDNA was synthesized from all RNA with the Mint cDNA synthesis kit, primed by a TRBC-specific oligonucleotide. After uracil-DNA glycosylase treatment, a first 18-cycle PCR used universal primers M1SS and BC2_uni_R on all cDNA. As for how the authors treated the data: For normalization, 1 million high-quality reads, each with a distinct molecular identifier, were randomly selected from each sample. Reads with shared molecular identifiers were discarded instead of being binned into consensus sequences. CDR3 identification, clonotype clustering and error correction used MiTCR with a Q25 quality threshold and the strictest error-elimination algorithm. Lower-bound total TCR beta diversity was estimated with a nonparametric unseen species model using Euler transformation. TCRdb trimmed the raw reads at Q25, called clones with MiXCR and kept productive beta chains. All rows with the same CDR3 protein become a single entry with the most common DNA and genes. In this record, the V and J calls reflect TCRdb's handling and not the investigators' own analysis. Recorded for this sample are about 1.6 million distinct CDR3 sequences; roughly a third of them occurred a single time. 11% of the sample is held by the ten biggest clonotypes.

The 35 to 40 donors, aged 6 to 90 years, were systemically healthy Caucasian individuals from Russia. Each donor gave 9.5 to 10 milliliters of peripheral blood, drawn into EDTA-treated Vacutainer tubes. PBMCs were isolated by Ficoll-Paque density-gradient centrifugation, with at least 6.5 million obtained per sample. Total RNA was extracted from PBMCs with Trizol reagent, with at least 5.5 micrograms obtained per sample. For every donor, flow cytometry on a PBMC aliquot measured the percentage of naive CD45RAhigh/CD27high T cells. The sample taken for sequencing was blood. This receptor was identified in a woman in her 30s in good health. The rearrangement joined TRBV19 to TRBJ1-5; the D gene assignment is ambiguous. In nucleotides, the sequence is TGTGCCAGTAGTCGAAATATGGATCAGCCCCAGCATTTT. This translates into CASSRNMDQPQHF.